One sample yielded the 23 T cell receptor beta chains listed below, sequenced in a study of control samples from healthy donors and cancer patients. Here immunoSEQ multiplex PCR was the method, and the copy in TCRdb shows in-frame clones only, minus some. In the table there are around 90,000 clones, roughly 84% of which are singletons. Sequencing was carried out using blood. The receptors stem from a middle-aged woman in good health.

The chain combines TRBV12-5 with TRBJ1-1; D not resolved. With 0 bases removed from V and 1 base from J, the gap between germline ends came to 12 bases. CDR1 LGHNT and CDR2 FRNRAP come from the germline V gene. The CDR3 has 16 amino acids. CDR3 DNA sequence: TGTGCTAGTGGTTTGGTACTCGGGAGGGCGAACACTGAAGCTTTCTTT. It translates to CASGLVLGRANTEAFF.

The V gene is TRBV27, the J gene TRBJ1-4; 10 bases line up with TRBD1. The V gene's germline CDR1 is MNHEY and CDR2 SMNVEV (reference sequence). This CDR3 is built from 13 residues. Trimming took 5 bases from V and 7 from J; bases not matched to a gene: 1. The chain's CDR3 is CASSRTGGEKLFF. In nucleotides, the CDR3 is TGTGCCAGCAGTAGGACAGGGGGTGAAAAACTGTTTTTT.

The chain joins TRBV19 to TRBJ1-1; TRBD1 matches at 7 bases. The junction had 5 bases not matched to a gene; V was cut back by 0 bases and J by 4 bases. This CDR3 has 15 amino acids. The germline V gene encodes CDR1 LNHDA and CDR2 SQIVND (reference sequence). CDR3 protein: CASSIDRGQSTEAFF. CDR3 sequence (DNA): TGTGCCAGTAGTATAGATAGGGGGCAGAGCACTGAAGCTTTCTTT.

The chain uses TRBV19 and TRBJ2-7, with 9 bases matching TRBD1. V dropped 0 bases and J dropped 7; count of bases not matched to a gene: 1. CDR3 length: 13 amino acids. Germline V gene sequence: CDR1 LNHDA, CDR2 SQIVND (reference sequence). The CDR3 nucleotides are TGTGCCAGTAGTATAGAGGGACAGGGTGAGCAGTACTTC. Its translation is CASSIEGQGEQYF.

The gene calls are TRBV11-3 and TRBJ2-3; perhaps D is TRBD1 or TRBD2 (5 bases each). Germline V gene sequence: CDR1 SGHNT, CDR2 YENEEA. The CDR3 extends over 13 amino acids. V was shortened by 5 bases and J by 9 bases, with 15 bases between the two germline ends. CDR3 nucleotides: TGTGCCAGCAGCCCAAACCCTGGGGACACGCAGTATTTT. Translation: CASSPNPGDTQYF.

The CDR3 loop reads CASGLVRGGEDGYTF. The CDR3 DNA is TGTGCTAGTGGTTTGGTACGTGGAGGGGAGGATGGCTACACCTTC. This chain links TRBV12-5 with TRBJ1-2, with D maybe TRBD1 (5 bases). CDR3 size: 15 residues. Germline loops: CDR1 LGHNT, CDR2 FRNRAP. The ends were cut back, 0 bases at V and 6 bases at J, with 14 bases in the middle.

The V gene is TRBV6-4, the J gene TRBJ1-2, with a possible D match to TRBD1 (5 bases). V dropped 3 bases and J dropped 8 bases, with 13 bases sitting between them. CDR1 MRHNA and CDR2 SNTAGT come from the germline V gene. The CDR3 is 13 amino acids. This chain's CDR3 is CASSEKLGGGYTF. The CDR3 DNA reads TGTGCCAGCAGTGAAAAGCTCGGGGGGGGCTACACCTTC.

This clone was seen once. The chain is built from TRBV6-5 and TRBJ1-4; the D gene is possibly TRBD1 (5 bases). Germline V gene data show CDR1 as MNHEY and CDR2 as SVGAGI. This CDR3 has 16 residues. Trimming removed 2 bases at V and 0 bases at J, with 10 bases between. CDR3 sequence: CASSYGGSTTNEKLFF. The CDR3, as DNA: TGTGCCAGCAGTTACGGGGGGAGTACAACTAATGAAAAACTGTTTTTT.

The gene calls are TRBV15 and TRBJ2-4; perhaps TRBD1 as D (6 bases). In germline, CDR1 is LNHNV, CDR2 YYDKDF (reference sequence). With 2 bases removed from V and 6 bases from J, the gap between germline ends came to 11 bases. CDR3 size: 14 residues. This CDR3 reads CATSRWDKRNIQYF. In nucleotides, the CDR3 is TGTGCCACCAGCAGATGGGACAAGAGAAACATTCAGTACTTC.

The rearrangement joins TRBV6-5 to TRBJ2-2; D is possibly TRBD2 (6 bases). Trimming removed 6 bases at V and 4 bases at J, with 15 bases between. The CDR3 has 15 amino acids. From germline, CDR1 is MNHEY and CDR2 SVGAGI. CDR3 DNA sequence: TGTGCCAGCAGCCGTTATGGAGGGGTCACCGGGGAGCTGTTTTTT. Protein: CASSRYGGVTGELFF.

In its sample, this clone was seen once. The chain is built from TRBV5-6 and TRBJ2-7; D possibly corresponds to TRBD2 (5 bases). CDR3 length equals 12 residues. Trimming took 4 bases from V and 0 from J, leaving 5 bases between them. CDR1 is SGHDT and CDR2 is YYEEEE in the germline V gene. The CDR3 nucleotides read TGTGCCAGCAGCGGGAGCTCCTACGAGCAGTACTTC. As protein: CASSGSSYEQYF. The full variable domain, its missing parts supplied by reference TRBV5-6 and TRBJ2-7, is DAGVTQSPTHLIKTRGQQVTLRCSPKSGHDTVSWYQQALGQGPQFIFQYYEEEERQRGNFPDRFSGHQFPNYSSELNVNALLLGDSALYLCASSGSSYEQYFGPGTRLTVT.

The gene calls are TRBV6-5 and TRBJ2-7, with 8 bases that match TRBD1. Germline V CDR1 and CDR2: MNHEY, SVGAGI. This CDR3 comprises 14 residues. V trimming: 7 bases; J trimming: 1 base; junction bases outside the gene matches: 6. The CDR3, as DNA: TGTGCCAGCACGACAGGGGACCAATCCTACGAGCAGTACTTC. It codes for CASTTGDQSYEQYF.

The rearrangement links TRBV24-1 to TRBJ2-7; D is ambiguous. V lost 2 bases to trimming and J lost 2 bases, with 9 bases between them. Germline lookup yields CDR1 KGHDR and CDR2 SFDVKD. This CDR3 contains 14 residues. The CDR3 DNA reads as TGTGCCACCAGTGATTCCGGGTACCCCTACGAGCAGTACTTC. The encoded protein is CATSDSGYPYEQYF.

This clone was recorded a few times. Germline is not matched at one junction end, which may reflect a read error. The chain joins TRBV19 to TRBJ1-1; D gene uncertain. Germline V lookup: CDR1 LNHDA, CDR2 SQIVND (reference sequence). CDR3 size: 12 residues. The CDR3 protein is CASSISSWPPSF. DNA for the CDR3: TGTGCCAGTAGTATATCATCTTGGCCCCCCTCTTTT.

The CDR3 reads CASSLLRGENTGELFF. For the CDR3, the DNA is TGTGCCAGCAGCTTACTGCGGGGGGAGAACACCGGGGAGCTGTTTTTT. The chain links TRBV5-4 to TRBJ2-2; TRBD2 agrees at 8 bases. This CDR3 has 16 amino acids. Unmatched junction bases numbered 4, after V lost 2 bases and J lost 1 base. Germline V gene sequence: CDR1 SGHNT, CDR2 YYREEE (reference sequence).

The J gene is TRBJ1-1, the V gene TRBV5-4; D gene ambiguous. This CDR3 spans 13 amino acids. V was trimmed by 0 bases and J by 3 bases, leaving 6 bases between them. Germline lookup yields CDR1 SGHNT and CDR2 YYREEE (reference sequence). CDR3 sequence (DNA): TGTGCCAGCAGCTTGGAGGAGTACACTGAAGCTTTCTTT. Amino acids: CASSLEEYTEAFF.

The rearrangement uses TRBV18 and TRBJ1-4, with TRBD1 identical over 10 bases. V was pared by 2 bases and J by 8 bases, with 5 bases of the junction left unmatched. Germline V lookup: CDR1 KGHSH, CDR2 LQKENI. The CDR3 is 15 residues long. CDR3 sequence (DNA): TGTGCCAGCTCACCAGCCATGACAGGGGGCGAAAAACTGTTTTTT. This sequence encodes CASSPAMTGGEKLFF.

The V call is TRBV9, the J call TRBJ2-2; 8 bases are shared with TRBD2. V shed 4 bases, J shed 6 bases, and the junction held 8 bases outside the gene matches. Germline V CDR1 and CDR2: SGDLS, YYNGEE. The CDR3 spans 15 residues. CDR3 sequence (DNA): TGTGCCAGCAGCCCCGGGGGGGGAGTCGCCGGGGAGCTGTTTTTT. This encodes CASSPGGGVAGELFF.

V gene TRBV7-2 combines with J gene TRBJ2-5; TRBD2 agrees at 7 bases. The CDR3 length is 15 residues. V dropped 1 base and J dropped 5; count of bases not matched to a gene: 7. Germline V gives CDR1 SGHTA, CDR2 FQGNSA. CDR3: CASSLVDGRRETQYF. In DNA form, the CDR3 reads TGTGCCAGCAGCTTAGTGGACGGGAGGAGGGAGACCCAGTACTTC.

This chain links TRBV5-1 with TRBJ2-2; maybe TRBD1 (6 bases). The CDR3 is made up of 15 amino acids. CDR1 and CDR2 from the germline V gene are SGHRS and YFSETQ. The V gene lost 0 bases and the J gene lost 5 bases, with 11 bases spanning the gap. CDR3 DNA sequence: TGCGCCAGCAGCTTGGGGACAGTGGAAACCGGGGAGCTGTTTTTT. This encodes CASSLGTVETGELFF.

The chain links TRBV5-1 to TRBJ2-3; D gene uncertain. V lost 3 bases, J lost 4 bases, and 9 bases lay in between. Looked up from germline, CDR1 is SGHRS and CDR2 is YFSETQ. The CDR3 extends over 13 amino acids. CDR3 sequence reads: CASSYVGADTQYF. The CDR3 DNA sequence: TGCGCCAGCAGCTATGTCGGCGCAGATACGCAGTATTTT.

The rearrangement links TRBV18 to TRBJ1-5; TRBD1 aligns across 9 bases. Germline CDR1 is KGHSH and CDR2 is LQKENI. The length of the CDR3 is 16 residues. With V trimmed by 3 bases and J by 7 bases, 10 bases remained unmatched. The CDR3 nucleotides read TGTGCCAGCTCACCCGGACCGGGACAGGGTAACCAGCCCCAGCATTTT. Protein: CASSPGPGQGNQPQHF.

The CDR3 nucleotides are TGTGGGACAGGGGGTTACTATGGCTACACCTTC. Protein sequence: CGTGGYYGYTF. J is TRBJ1-2 and V is TRBV3-1 (or the pseudogene TRBV3-2), with 10 positions matching TRBD1. The CDR3 has 11 amino acids. Germline-derived CDR1 and CDR2 are LGHDT and YNNKEL (reference sequence).